The next 3 T cell receptor beta chains were all read from a single sample in a study of control samples from healthy donors and cancer patients. The repertoire was sequenced with immunoSEQ multiplex PCR; TCRdb's copy has only in-frame clones and lacks some. The sample shows about 150,000 clones, approximately 93% of them seen only once. The sample comprised blood. The receptors derive from a man between 40 and 49 years old in good health.

The chain recombines TRBV4-3 with TRBJ1-1; D unresolved. Germline CDR1 reads LGHNA; CDR2 reads YSLEER. The length of the CDR3 is 14 residues. Trimming shortened V by 4 bases and J by 0 bases, and 9 bases separated the two germline ends. CDR3 in amino acids: CASSPSTLNTEAFF. In nucleotides, the CDR3 is TGCGCCAGCAGCCCGTCCACGCTGAACACTGAAGCTTTCTTT.

The rearrangement uses TRBV19 and TRBJ2-4; 14 nucleotides agree with TRBD2. The trim removed 1 base at V and 1 base at J, leaving 6 bases unmatched. CDR1 and CDR2 from the germline V gene are LNHDA and SQIVND (reference sequence). The CDR3 totals 19 residues. CDR3 amino acids: CASSIGRLAGGLAKNIQYF. Written as DNA, the CDR3 is TGTGCCAGTAGTATAGGACGACTAGCGGGGGGGCTTGCCAAAAACATTCAGTACTTC.

This rearrangement joins TRBV19 to TRBJ1-1; D unclear. CDR1 is LNHDA, CDR2 SQIVND, per germline (reference sequence). V was shortened by 1 base and J by 1 base, with 4 bases between the two germline ends. The length of the CDR3 is 13 residues. CDR3 sequence: CASSIATNTEAFF. CDR3 nucleotides: TGTGCCAGTAGTATAGCGACGAACACTGAAGCTTTCTTT.